A single sample gave rise to the 28 T cell receptor beta chains below, sequenced in a study of spatial heterogeneity in lung cancer. TCRdb recomputed calls from the 5' RACE reads with MiXCR, one row per CDR3 protein. In the table there are fewer than 4,500 distinct CDR3 sequences, approximately 11% of which are singletons. Described time point: sample taken at primary tumor resection. The antigens of these receptors remain unknown. The study, taken as a whole, reports: How many expanded intratumoral alpha and beta TCRs were present tracked the tumor mutation count, which was a count of nonsynonymous mutations.

The sequenced sample was lung tumor tissue, obtained at surgery. The receptor source for this set is a male donor with early-stage non-small cell lung cancer.

This clonotype occurred many times. V usage is TRBV20-1 and J usage is TRBJ2-4; TRBD2 agrees at 8 bases. The trim removed 7 bases at V and 0 bases at J, leaving 5 bases unmatched. Germline loops: CDR1 DFQATT, CDR2 SNEGSKA (reference sequence). The CDR3 contains 14 residues. The CDR3 DNA sequence: TGCAGTGTAGGCGGGAGGACAGCCAAAAACATTCAGTACTTC. It specifies CSVGGRTAKNIQYF.

This clonotype was seen more than once but under ten times. The gene calls are TRBV20-1 and TRBJ1-5; D unclear. The CDR3 extends over 13 amino acids. V gave up 3 bases and J gave up 5 bases, with 11 bases separating them. In germline, CDR1 is DFQATT, CDR2 SNEGSKA (reference sequence). CDR3 nucleotides: TGCAGTGCTAGCCCCAGGATAGATCAGCCCCAGCATTTT. As protein: CSASPRIDQPQHF.

This clonotype was seen a handful of times. The chain links TRBV7-8 to TRBJ2-1; 8 bases are shared with TRBD2. This CDR3 contains 15 residues. Trimming cost V 5 bases and J 8 bases; bases outside gene matches: 11. CDR1 is SGHVS, CDR2 FQNEAQ, per germline. CDR3 DNA: TGTGCCAGCAGCAAGAACCCCGGGACTAGGGATGAGCAGTTCTTC. Amino acid sequence: CASSKNPGTRDEQFF.

Sample share makes this clonotype medium-sized (0.01 to 0.1%). The chain links TRBV18 to TRBJ1-1; no clear D gene. Germline V gene sequence: CDR1 KGHSH, CDR2 LQKENI. V gave up 8 bases and J gave up 4 bases, with 11 bases separating them. This CDR3 is built from 12 residues. As DNA, the CDR3 is TGTGCCAGCAAGGTGGGGATCACTGAAGCTTTCTTT. Amino acid sequence: CASKVGITEAFF.

Only a few counts were recorded for this clonotype. V usage is TRBV5-6 and J usage is TRBJ2-5; D is unclear. CDR3 length equals 16 residues. Germline CDR1 and CDR2: SGHDT and YYEEEE. V lost 0 bases and J lost 7, with 19 bases in between. The CDR3 coding sequence is TGTGCCAGCAGCTTGGCCGCTCTAGTCCACACCCGGACCCAGTACTTC. Its protein is CASSLAALVHTRTQYF.

Judged by abundance, this clonotype is medium-sized. The chain links TRBV10-2 to TRBJ1-6; 8 positions match TRBD1. The germline V gene has CDR1 WSHSY and CDR2 SAAADI. There are 14 residues in the CDR3. V shed 5 bases and J 10 bases; nucleotides not matched to a gene: 7. The DNA of the CDR3 is TGCGCCAGCAGTCAGGACAGGGCGCGCTCACCCCTCCACTTT. Translation gives CASSQDRARSPLHF.

The V and J genes are TRBV4-3 and TRBJ2-3, with 7 positions matching TRBD1. The CDR3 loop spans 15 amino acids. Germline V gene sequence: CDR1 LGHNA, CDR2 YSLEER. V lost 2 bases, J lost 6 bases, and 8 bases stayed unmatched. CDR3 bases: TGCGCCAGCAGCCAACGTGGACAGGCCGTGGATACGCAGTATTTT. This gives the protein CASSQRGQAVDTQYF.

The genes are TRBV18 and TRBJ1-2, with 7 bases aligning to TRBD1. V lost 4 bases, J lost 1 base, and 12 bases stayed unmatched. CDR1 is KGHSH, CDR2 LQKENI, per germline. The CDR3 length is 17 residues. CDR3 bases: TGTGCCAGCTCACTAGGGGACAGCCGCACTTATAACTATGGCTACACCTTC. Its protein product is CASSLGDSRTYNYGYTF.

This clonotype occurred a few times. The chain employs TRBV9 and TRBJ2-5, with 13 bases aligning to TRBD2. This CDR3 comprises 16 residues. The trim removed 4 bases at V and 1 base at J, leaving 4 bases unmatched. CDR1 is SGDLS, CDR2 YYNGEE, per germline. CDR3 amino acids: CASSRRLAGGQETQYF. The CDR3 nucleotides are TGTGCCAGCAGCCGACGACTAGCGGGGGGCCAAGAGACCCAGTACTTC. The whole variable domain, remainder taken from reference TRBV9 and TRBJ2-5, is DSGVTQTPKHLITATGQRVTLRCSPRSGDLSVYWYQQSLDQGLQFLIQYYNGEERAKGNILERFSAQQFPDLHSELNLSSLELGDSALYFCASSRRLAGGQETQYFGPGTRLLVL.

J is TRBJ2-7 and V is TRBV5-6; D is unclear. The V end lost 0 bases, the J end lost 2 bases, and 6 bases lay between the germline ends. CDR3 length equals 13 residues. CDR1 and CDR2 from the germline V gene are SGHDT and YYEEEE. The CDR3 coding sequence is TGTGCCAGCAGCTTGGCGAACGCCTACGAGCAGTACTTC. As protein: CASSLANAYEQYF.

This clonotype was counted only a few times. This chain joins TRBV6-5 and TRBJ2-3; 8 positions agree with TRBD1. Trimming removed 6 bases from V and 0 bases from J; junction bases left unmatched: 11. CDR3 length: 17 residues. The germline gives CDR1 MNHEY, CDR2 SVGAGI. CDR3 in DNA: TGTGCCAGCAGCCGGACAGGGCTACTCCCTAGCACAGATACGCAGTATTTT. It specifies CASSRTGLLPSTDTQYF.

This clonotype was counted a few times. The chain links TRBV2 to TRBJ2-1; D remains unclear. The CDR3 consists of 15 residues. The V gene's germline CDR1 is SNHLY and CDR2 FYNNEI. V shed 6 bases and J shed 0 bases, with 12 bases lying between them. The chain's CDR3 is CASSYSTISYNEQFF. For the CDR3, the DNA is TGTGCCAGCAGCTATTCTACGATCTCCTACAATGAGCAGTTCTTC.

Within the sample, this clonotype is medium-sized. The chain links TRBV7-8 to TRBJ2-7; 12 bases line up with TRBD2. This CDR3 is built from 13 residues. The V gene's germline CDR1 is SGHVS and CDR2 FQNEAQ. The CDR3 bases are TGTGCCAGCAGCCTAGCGGGAGGGAGCGAGCAGTACGTC. Amino acid sequence: CASSLAGGSEQYV.

This clonotype was seen more than once but under ten times. The chain carries TRBV12-5 and TRBJ2-3; D is possibly TRBD1 or TRBD2 (5 bases each). The V gene's germline CDR1 is LGHNT and CDR2 FRNRAP. CDR3 length: 13 residues. The V end was cut by 4 bases, the J end by 1 base, with 6 bases between. CDR3 region: CASGWDGTDTQYF. In DNA, the CDR3 is TGTGCTAGTGGTTGGGACGGCACAGATACGCAGTATTTT.

The chain links TRBV12-3 or TRBV12-4 to TRBJ2-3; D gene ambiguous. The V gene lost 0 bases and the J gene lost 9 bases, with 13 bases spanning the gap. The CDR3 contains 14 residues. The CDR3 nucleotides are TGTGCCAGCAGTTTAGCGCAGTTTGACTCAACGCAGTATTTT. This sequence encodes CASSLAQFDSTQYF.

By its share, this clonotype is medium-sized. V and J are TRBV25-1 and TRBJ2-5; TRBD1 is a possible D gene (5 bases). The CDR3 contains 16 residues. Looked up from germline, CDR1 is MGHDK and CDR2 is SYGVNS. V lost 5 bases, J lost 0 bases, and 16 bases lay in between. The CDR3 DNA reads as TGTGCCAGCAGTCAAACCCTCGGCAGGGACCAAGAGACCCAGTACTTC. Translated, it gives CASSQTLGRDQETQYF.

This clonotype is labeled as medium-sized. CDR3 nucleotide sequence: TGTGCCAGCAGTTTACCTAGGGGGCCCCAGCATTTT. This sequence encodes CASSLPRGPQHF. This chain links TRBV28 with TRBJ1-5, with D maybe TRBD1 (5 bases). The ends were cut back, 2 bases at V and 9 bases at J, with 8 bases in the middle. The germline CDR1 and CDR2 sequences are MDHEN and SYDVKM. This CDR3 has 12 residues.

About this clonotype: This may be a read error, as it is one base from a much larger clone. The chain combines TRBV25-1 with TRBJ2-5; the D call may be TRBD1 or TRBD2 (5 bases each). Germline assignment: CDR1 MGHDK and CDR2 SYGVNS. CDR3 length: 16 amino acids. The CDR3 region is CASSQTLGRDQESQYF. The CDR3 DNA is TGTGCCAGCAGTCAAACCCTCGGCAGGGACCAAGAGTCCCAGTACTTC.

This clonotype has at least ten counts. The rearrangement uses TRBV2 and TRBJ1-1; no firm D call. This CDR3 contains 13 residues. The V gene lost 5 bases and the J gene lost 0 bases, with 7 bases spanning the gap. The germline V gene has CDR1 SNHLY and CDR2 FYNNEI. The CDR3 nucleotides read TGTGCCAGCAGTCGCAGGCTGAACACTGAAGCTTTCTTT. Protein sequence: CASSRRLNTEAFF.

In its sample, this clonotype is large. This chain joins TRBV2 and TRBJ1-2; D is ambiguous. Trimming took off 4 bases at V and 3 bases at J, with 9 bases between the two ends. This CDR3 comprises 13 residues. Germline V gives CDR1 SNHLY, CDR2 FYNNEI. CDR3 sequence (DNA): TGTGCCAGCAGTGGGGTCACCGACTATGGCTACACCTTC. Protein sequence: CASSGVTDYGYTF.

The chain employs TRBV4-3 and TRBJ2-1; D remains ambiguous. Trimming took 1 base from V and 6 from J, leaving 13 bases between them. The CDR3 is 15 amino acids. Germline V gene data show CDR1 as LGHNA and CDR2 as YSLEER. CDR3 protein: CASSQGTVGFNEQFF. In DNA form, the CDR3 reads TGCGCCAGCAGCCAAGGGACGGTGGGCTTCAATGAGCAGTTCTTC.

V usage is TRBV18 and J usage is TRBJ2-6; D is undetermined. Germline CDR1 KGHSH, CDR2 LQKENI. Deletions cut 4 bases from V and 0 bases from J, with 1 base between. This CDR3 comprises 13 residues. The CDR3: CASSLSGANVLTF. The CDR3 DNA is TGTGCCAGCTCACTCTCTGGGGCCAACGTCCTGACTTTC.

In this sample, this clonotype turned up many times. CDR3 sequence: CASSAGELDEQYV. As DNA, the CDR3 is TGTGCCAGCAGTGCGGGAGAGCTCGACGAGCAGTACGTC. V usage is TRBV6-1 and J usage is TRBJ2-7; D perhaps matches TRBD2 (6 bases). Germline V CDR1 and CDR2: MNHNS, SASEGT. V lost 4 bases, J lost 5 bases, and 12 bases lay in between. CDR3 length: 13 residues.

This clonotype was detected ten times or more. The chain carries TRBV5-5 and TRBJ2-1, with unresolved D. The CDR3 sequence is 15 residues long. CDR1 is SGHKS, CDR2 YYEKEE, per germline (reference sequence). V was clipped by 0 bases and J by 0 bases, with 7 bases between them. The DNA for the CDR3 is TGTGCCAGCAGCTTGGCGAGGAGCTCCTACAATGAGCAGTTCTTC. Protein: CASSLARSSYNEQFF.

This clonotype is termed medium-sized. The V gene is TRBV3-1, the J gene TRBJ1-1; unclear D gene. CDR3 length: 12 amino acids. V lost 5 bases and J 0 bases, leaving 4 bases between the germline ends. The germline V gene has CDR1 LGHDT and CDR2 YNNKEL (reference sequence). CDR3 sequence: CASSGLNTEAFF. In DNA form, the CDR3 reads TGTGCCAGCAGCGGCTTGAACACTGAAGCTTTCTTT.

The rearrangement links TRBV7-2 to TRBJ1-5; D not resolved. Germline CDR1 is SGHTA and CDR2 is FQGNSA. This CDR3 is built from 13 residues. Trimming removed 5 bases from V and 8 bases from J, with 13 bases in between. Written as DNA, the CDR3 is TGTGCCAGCAGCCGGAGGGATTTGGAGCCCCAGCATTTT. This gives the protein CASSRRDLEPQHF.

This clonotype is labeled medium-sized. V and J are TRBV20-1 and TRBJ2-3; D is perhaps TRBD2 (6 bases). With 2 bases removed from V and 0 bases from J, the gap between germline ends came to 9 bases. CDR1 and CDR2 from the germline V gene are DFQATT and SNEGSKA (reference sequence). This CDR3 spans 14 amino acids. The CDR3, as DNA: TGCAGTGCTAGATTAGCGGAGAGCACAGATACGCAGTATTTT. This encodes CSARLAESTDTQYF.

This clonotype was observed a handful of times. The chain joins TRBV12-3 or TRBV12-4 to TRBJ2-2; TRBD1 matches 9 bases. With V trimmed by 6 bases and J by 7 bases, 6 bases remained unmatched. This CDR3 comprises 14 residues. CDR3 region: CASRRRQGVGELFF. CDR3 coding DNA: TGTGCCAGCAGACGGCGACAGGGGGTCGGGGAGCTGTTTTTT.